The rows below give T cell receptor beta chains drawn from one sample of a study of regulatory T cells in long-lasting Graves disease. Each CDR3 protein gets one entry after TCRdb re-called the multiplex PCR reads with MiXCR. The data show 530,000 or so distinct CDR3 sequences, roughly 14% seen once. This sample also appeared in a second study, on T cells in Graves' hyperthyroidism and ophthalmopathy.

Sample: peripheral blood mononuclear cells (PBMCs), taken at new diagnosis, from a patient treated with antithyroid drugs. These receptor sequences come from a man aged 25 to 40 with Graves disease. Both conserved end residues are part of each CDR3. The order of the fields is V gene, clone size, D gene, J gene, CDR3 protein. D genes are given only for firm matches. Not every row has a clone size; where given, it reads once, few, many or a size class.

v_call: TRBV7-2
clone_size: many
d_call: NA
j_call: TRBJ2-7
cdr3_aa: CASRLGRDAAYEQYF

v_call: TRBV12-3/TRBV12-4
clone_size: many
d_call: TRBD2
j_call: TRBJ2-5
cdr3_aa: CASSPSGRAQETQYF

v_call: TRBV20-1
clone_size: few
d_call: TRBD1
j_call: TRBJ2-5
cdr3_aa: CSAGAQGSPNEETQYF

v_call: TRBV18
clone_size: many
d_call: NA
j_call: TRBJ2-3
cdr3_aa: CASSPAGVADTQYF

v_call: TRBV30
clone_size: NA
d_call: NA
j_call: TRBJ1-4
cdr3_aa: CASDPNGEKLFF

v_call: TRBV5-1
clone_size: many
d_call: TRBD2
j_call: TRBJ2-7
cdr3_aa: CASSRTSGSYEQYF

v_call: TRBV4-1
clone_size: NA
d_call: NA
j_call: TRBJ1-5
cdr3_aa: CASSQDRARNQPQHF

v_call: TRBV27
clone_size: many
d_call: NA
j_call: TRBJ1-6
cdr3_aa: CASRQVFLNSPLHF

v_call: TRBV6-5
clone_size: many
d_call: TRBD2
j_call: TRBJ2-7
cdr3_aa: CASSSPGQASGSSYEQYF

v_call: TRBV5-1
clone_size: NA
d_call: NA
j_call: TRBJ2-2
cdr3_aa: CASSLALDWELFF

v_call: TRBV12-3/TRBV12-4
clone_size: NA
d_call: NA
j_call: TRBJ2-3
cdr3_aa: CASSSSGADTQYF

v_call: TRBV4-1
clone_size: once
d_call: NA
j_call: TRBJ2-7
cdr3_aa: CARSQEGALYYEQYF

v_call: TRBV4-1
clone_size: NA
d_call: TRBD2
j_call: TRBJ2-1
cdr3_aa: CASSLGHGGGLEQFF

v_call: TRBV27
clone_size: NA
d_call: TRBD1
j_call: TRBJ1-2
cdr3_aa: CASSLLQGGGYGYTF

v_call: TRBV12-3/TRBV12-4
clone_size: NA
d_call: NA
j_call: TRBJ1-2
cdr3_aa: CASSLRTAFGGRLGYTF

v_call: TRBV11-2
clone_size: many
d_call: NA
j_call: TRBJ2-3
cdr3_aa: CASSPVGGGSSTDTQYF

v_call: TRBV6-1
clone_size: few
d_call: TRBD1
j_call: TRBJ1-5
cdr3_aa: CASSPRDRPNQPQHF

v_call: TRBV7-8
clone_size: many
d_call: NA
j_call: TRBJ2-2
cdr3_aa: CASRTVGPAGTGELFF

v_call: TRBV5-1
clone_size: few
d_call: NA
j_call: TRBJ2-7
cdr3_aa: CASSGSPSYEQYF

v_call: TRBV5-4
clone_size: NA
d_call: NA
j_call: TRBJ1-2
cdr3_aa: CASSQGTERGYTF

v_call: TRBV5-1
clone_size: once
d_call: TRBD2
j_call: TRBJ2-1
cdr3_aa: CASSLRGGLAGISEQFF

v_call: TRBV11-3
clone_size: NA
d_call: NA
j_call: TRBJ2-2
cdr3_aa: CASSSSFGELFF

v_call: TRBV29-1
clone_size: many
d_call: NA
j_call: TRBJ2-1
cdr3_aa: CSVEGVGGRVGNEQFF

v_call: TRBV3-1
clone_size: many
d_call: NA
j_call: TRBJ2-7
cdr3_aa: CASSHRRGAYEQYF

v_call: TRBV15
clone_size: NA
d_call: TRBD1
j_call: TRBJ1-1
cdr3_aa: CATSSRQGNTEAFF

v_call: TRBV30
clone_size: few
d_call: NA
j_call: TRBJ2-7
cdr3_aa: CAWGWAHYEQYF

v_call: TRBV25-1
clone_size: NA
d_call: NA
j_call: TRBJ1-2
cdr3_aa: CASSEGGGGYTF

v_call: TRBV9
clone_size: NA
d_call: TRBD1
j_call: TRBJ2-7
cdr3_aa: CASSGPGTGPIEQYF

v_call: TRBV12-3/TRBV12-4
clone_size: many
d_call: TRBD1
j_call: TRBJ2-6
cdr3_aa: CASSPGQSRAGANVLTF

v_call: TRBV5-5
clone_size: NA
d_call: NA
j_call: TRBJ2-3
cdr3_aa: CASSLEASADTQYF

v_call: TRBV5-1
clone_size: NA
d_call: NA
j_call: TRBJ2-5
cdr3_aa: CASSLAGMLETQYF

v_call: TRBV3-1
clone_size: many
d_call: NA
j_call: TRBJ2-1
cdr3_aa: CASSQGDGNNEQFF

v_call: TRBV6-1
clone_size: many
d_call: TRBD1
j_call: TRBJ1-4
cdr3_aa: CASNRQGLGEKLFF